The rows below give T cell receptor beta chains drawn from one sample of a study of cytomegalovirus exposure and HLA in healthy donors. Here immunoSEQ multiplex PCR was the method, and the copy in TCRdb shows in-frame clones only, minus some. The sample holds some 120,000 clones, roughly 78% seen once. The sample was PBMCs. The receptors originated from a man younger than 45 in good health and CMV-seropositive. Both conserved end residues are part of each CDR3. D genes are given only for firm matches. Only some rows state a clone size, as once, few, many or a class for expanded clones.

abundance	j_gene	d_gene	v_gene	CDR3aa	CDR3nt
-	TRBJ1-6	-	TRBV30	CAWAGQILYRNSPLHF	TGTGCCTGGGCAGGACAGATCCTCTACCGAAACTCACCCCTCCACTTT
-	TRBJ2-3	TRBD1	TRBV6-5	CASRTGDDTQYF	TGTGCCAGCAGGACAGGGGACGATACGCAGTATTTT
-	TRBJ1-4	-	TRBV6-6	CASSPTRTTNEKLFF	TGTGCCAGCAGCCCCACGCGGACAACTAATGAAAAACTGTTTTTT
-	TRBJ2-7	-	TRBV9	CASSAGNSYEQYF	TGTGCCAGCAGCGCAGGGAACTCCTACGAGCAGTACTTC
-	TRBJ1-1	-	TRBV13	CASSFGNTEAFF	TGTGCCAGCAGTTTCGGGAACACTGAAGCTTTCTTT
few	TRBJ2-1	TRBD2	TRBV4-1	CASSPIRLAGGSYNEQFF	TGCGCCAGCAGCCCAATCCGACTAGCGGGGGGGTCATACAATGAGCAGTTCTTC
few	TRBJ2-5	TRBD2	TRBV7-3	CASSPTSGPQETQYF	TGTGCCAGCAGCCCAACTAGCGGACCGCAAGAGACCCAGTACTTC
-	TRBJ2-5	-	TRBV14	CASSPSQQVQETQYF	TGTGCCAGCAGCCCCTCTCAACAGGTCCAAGAGACCCAGTACTTC
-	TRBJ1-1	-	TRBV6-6	CASSSSLEAFF	TGTGCCAGCAGTTCTTCCCTTGAAGCTTTCTTT
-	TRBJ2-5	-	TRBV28	CASRGRPSETQYF	TGTGCCAGCAGAGGCAGGCCCTCCGAGACCCAGTACTTC
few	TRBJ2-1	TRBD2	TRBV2	CASSEKRGGYNEQFF	TGTGCCAGCAGTGAGAAGCGGGGGGGCTACAATGAGCAGTTCTTC
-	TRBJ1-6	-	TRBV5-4	CASSLVFAGFYNSPLHF	TGTGCCAGCAGCTTGGTATTCGCAGGGTTTTATAATTCACCCCTCCACTTT
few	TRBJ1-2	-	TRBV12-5	CASGLVRTQDGYTF	TGTGCTAGTGGTTTGGTACGGACACAAGATGGCTACACCTTC
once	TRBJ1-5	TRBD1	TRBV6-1	CASSWDRNQPQHF	TGTGCCAGCAGTTGGGACAGGAATCAGCCCCAGCATTTT
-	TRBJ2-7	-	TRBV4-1	CASSQAGGKGGEQYF	TGCGCCAGCAGCCAAGCGGGGGGCAAGGGAGGCGAGCAGTACTTC
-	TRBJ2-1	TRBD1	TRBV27	CASRGQAVSGQFF	TGTGCCAGCAGAGGACAGGCTGTATCTGGGCAGTTCTTC
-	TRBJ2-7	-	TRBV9	CASSPTPRSSNYEQYF	TGTGCCAGCAGCCCCACCCCCCGGAGTAGTAACTACGAGCAGTACTTC
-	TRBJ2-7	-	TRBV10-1	CASSIPTRPYEQYF	TGCGCCAGCAGTATTCCTACGCGGCCCTACGAGCAGTACTTC
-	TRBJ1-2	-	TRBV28	CASSSRGRGYTF	TGTGCCAGCAGCTCCCGGGGAAGGGGCTACACCTTC
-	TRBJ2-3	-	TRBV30	CAWRGAVDTQYF	TGTGCCTGGAGGGGGGCCGTCGATACGCAGTATTTT
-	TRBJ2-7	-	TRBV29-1	CSVAPGHLLAYEQYF	TGCAGCGTCGCACCGGGACACCTATTGGCCTACGAGCAGTACTTC
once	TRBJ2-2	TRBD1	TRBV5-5	CASSGQGAGELFF	TGTGCCAGCAGTGGCCAGGGGGCCGGGGAGCTGTTTTTT
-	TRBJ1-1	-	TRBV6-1	CASSTALASF	TGTGCCAGCAGTACCGCGTTAGCGTCCTTT
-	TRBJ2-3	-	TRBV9	CASSVGDWGGFGQYF	TGTGCCAGCAGCGTAGGAGATTGGGGAGGTTTTGGGCAGTATTTT
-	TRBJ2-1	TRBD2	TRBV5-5	CASSQDSGGNNEQFF	TGTGCCAGCAGCCAGGATAGCGGGGGAAACAATGAGCAGTTCTTC
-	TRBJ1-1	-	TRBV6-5	CASNPPGSEAFF	TGTGCCAGCAACCCCCCGGGATCAGAAGCTTTCTTT
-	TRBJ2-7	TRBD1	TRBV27	CASSFWDRGPREQYF	TGTGCCAGCAGTTTTTGGGACAGGGGGCCAAGGGAGCAGTACTTC
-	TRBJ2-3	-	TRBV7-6	CASSLEADTQYF	TGTGCCAGCAGCTTAGAAGCGGATACGCAGTATTTT
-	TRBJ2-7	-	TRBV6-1	CASSDRGGYEQYF	TGTGCCAGCAGTGATCGGGGAGGCTACGAGCAGTACTTC
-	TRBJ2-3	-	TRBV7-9	CASSPSADTQYF	TGTGCCAGCAGCCCGAGTGCAGATACGCAGTATTTT
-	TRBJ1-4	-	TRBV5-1	CASSLEAGRIEKLFF	TGCGCCAGCAGCTTGGAGGCAGGGCGGATTGAAAAACTGTTTTTT